The T cell receptor (beta chain) under discussion was sequenced for a study of blood T cell repertoires in COVID-19. Study-level information: The cDNA or gDNA used as material had been derived from T cells, B-cell-depleted T cells, or PBMCs.

The protocol was immunoSEQ multiplex PCR, while the TCRdb copy is restricted to in-frame clones and leaves out a portion. The profile covers more than 150,000 clones, with approximately 80% appearing a single time and about an eighth taken by the ten largest. Those enrolled, adults aged about 18 to 89 years, came from around 24 US areas. Clinical history as reported by participants underpinned cohort assignment. V lost 1 base to trimming and J lost 3 bases, with 13 bases between them. Germline values: CDR1 MNHEY, CDR2 SMNVEV (reference sequence). The CDR3 length is 16 residues. The sequenced sample consisted of PBMCs or T cells enriched from blood (not recorded which). The receptor was isolated from a man aged 40-49 years who had recovered from COVID-19. The chain has TRBV27 and TRBJ2-1; D unclear. CDR3 amino acids: CASSLFPQSLYNEQFF. CDR3 DNA sequence: TGTGCCAGCAGTTTATTCCCACAGTCCCTCTACAATGAGCAGTTCTTC.